The following is a T cell receptor beta chain sequence with its context. These data originate in a study of blood T cell repertoires in COVID-19. With 6 bases clipped from V and 3 bases from J, the junction kept 5 bases outside the gene matches. There are 14 residues in the CDR3. Germline lookup yields CDR1 MDHEN and CDR2 SYDVKM. Methods used by the authors: It was from reference gene primer amplification that nucleated cell counts were estimated. Profiling relied on immunoSEQ multiplex PCR, and the TCRdb table lists in-frame clones only, not all of them. The V and J calls and clone size are taken from that table; D and trimming were inferred from the DNA. The data contain around 470,000 clones, around 91% of them singletons.

The source of this sequence is a man aged 18 to 29 who had recovered from COVID-19. The chain combines TRBV28 with TRBJ1-5; 7 bases map to TRBD1. The sequencing sample was made of PBMCs or T cells enriched from blood (not recorded which). CDR3 nucleotide sequence: TGTGCCAGCAGACCCGGGACAGTCAATCAGCCCCAGCATTTT. Translating it yields CASRPGTVNQPQHF. Looking up the rest from reference TRBV28 and TRBJ1-5 gives the full variable domain: DVKVTQSSRYLVKRTGEKVFLECVQDMDHENMFWYRQDPGLGLRLIYFSYDVKMKEKGDIPEGYSVSREKKERFSLILESASTNQTSMYLCASRPGTVNQPQHFGDGTRLSIL.